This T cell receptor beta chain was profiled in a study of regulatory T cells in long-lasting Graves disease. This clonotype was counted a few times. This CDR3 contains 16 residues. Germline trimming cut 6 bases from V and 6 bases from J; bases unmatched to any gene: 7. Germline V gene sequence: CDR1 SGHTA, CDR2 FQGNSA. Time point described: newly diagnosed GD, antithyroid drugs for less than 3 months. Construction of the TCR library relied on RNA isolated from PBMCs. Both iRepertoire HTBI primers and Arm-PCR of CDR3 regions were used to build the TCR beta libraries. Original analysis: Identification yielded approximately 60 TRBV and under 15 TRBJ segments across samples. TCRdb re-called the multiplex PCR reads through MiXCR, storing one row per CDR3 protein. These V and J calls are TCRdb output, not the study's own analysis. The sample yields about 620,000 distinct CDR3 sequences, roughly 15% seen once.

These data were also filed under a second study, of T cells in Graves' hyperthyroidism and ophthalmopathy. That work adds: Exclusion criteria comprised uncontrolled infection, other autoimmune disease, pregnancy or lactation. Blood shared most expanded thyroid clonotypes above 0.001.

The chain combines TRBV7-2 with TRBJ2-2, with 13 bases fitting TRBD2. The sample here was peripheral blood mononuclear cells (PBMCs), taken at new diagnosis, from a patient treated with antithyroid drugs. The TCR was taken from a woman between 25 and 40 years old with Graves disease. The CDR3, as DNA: TGTGCCAGCAGGGGGACTAGCGGGACTCCTTCCGGGGAGCTGTTTTTT. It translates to CASRGTSGTPSGELFF.